This T cell receptor (beta chain) was obtained from a study of blood T cell repertoires in COVID-19 (dated by TCRdb to about 2020). Looking at the study overall: Collaborator samples came from the United States, Italy and Spain and covered acute and convalescent phases of COVID-19. The material from the prospective study consisted of cDNA or gDNA derived from T cells, B-cell-depleted T cells, or PBMCs. The repertoires were released in a freely available public database meant as a resource for research on the immune response to SARS-CoV-2. A de-identified subject ID, COVID-19 status, age in years and sex were almost always included in the sample metadata. Subjects who had been exposed to COVID-19, were actively infected with it, or had recovered from it provided the deeply sampled blood TCRbeta repertoires that made up the dataset. Samples were obtained from the ongoing ImmuneRACE study (first 160 participants) and from roughly 1,300 subjects provided by 6 global collaborators. HLA class I and class II types, where available, came from metadata supplied by the sample provider rather than from assay-based typing.

TCRbeta CDR3 regions were amplified from genomic DNA using the immunoSEQ Assay, a bias-controlled multiplex PCR. The source study handled its data this way. The number of nucleated cells in each sample was estimated from the amplification of reference gene primers within the assay. To quantify the absolute abundance of each unique TCRbeta CDR3 rearrangement, sequence reads were collapsed and filtered. For each sample, productive Simpson clonality was calculated as the square root of Simpson's diversity index across productive rearrangements. The immuneACCESS repertoire file appears here via TCRdb, limited to in-frame rearrangements. These files lack a portion of the clones; in checked studies, under half of the deficit traces to unresolved V genes, and the cause of the others is not known. The D gene and trimming were derived from the DNA, and the V and J assignments and clone size from that table. This sample has 190,000 or so clones in its table, and roughly nine tenths of those were observed once. The ten largest clonotypes hold more than 2% of the sample.

Participants in the prospective study were enrolled through a virtual design, were aged roughly 18 to 100 years, and lived in roughly 24 United States geographic areas. In the prospective study, participants were assigned to cohorts based on the clinical history participants reported in a screening survey and a study questionnaire. ImmuneRACE Cohort 3 recovered participants were defined by two consecutive negative NP/OP PCR tests, healthcare professional clearance, or symptom resolution. In the prospective study, whole blood, serum and a nasopharyngeal or oropharyngeal swab were collected from each participant by mobile phlebotomists. Participants in the prospective study had the option to provide additional blood draws and questionnaires over an approximately 2-month period. Prospective study blood samples were shipped either frozen or at room temperature before DNA extraction. Concerning this clone: It lacks a known antigen. No clone much larger than this one lies a single base away; base qualities are absent.

Based on the germline V gene, the CDR1 and CDR2 sequences are SQVTM and ANQGSEA. Counted from cysteine to phenylalanine, this CDR3 has 13 amino acids. Solely the CDR3 DNA is kept, with 39 bases framed from the first base. V is reduced by 2 bases and J by 4 bases, leaving a spacing of 11 bases between them. Results and caveats for the whole study, not just this receptor: Clinical and demographic metadata were provided uncurated, with the amount varying by source and participant.

Material for sequencing was PBMCs or T cells enriched from blood (not recorded which). The rearranged chain carries TRBV29-1 and TRBJ2-5; a weak D assignment points to TRBD1 (5 bases agree). This receptor was obtained from a woman in her twenties or thirties who had recovered from COVID-19. The sequenced DNA is TGCAGCGTTGAATCTTTGGGGCGAGAGACCCAGTACTTC. Protein translation: CSVESLGRETQYF.